Detailed here is one T cell receptor (beta chain). The authors' processing: Nucleated cell number was recorded as an estimate derived from reference gene primer amplification. The repertoire was sequenced with immunoSEQ multiplex PCR; TCRdb's copy has only in-frame clones and lacks some. V, J and clone size are those of that table, while D and trimming were read from the DNA. The table includes about 74,000 clones, under 95% detected once. The data are from a study of blood T cell repertoires in COVID-19. The wider study: Samples representing acute and convalescent COVID-19 were sourced from the United States, Italy and Spain. From T cells, B-cell-depleted T cells, or PBMCs came the material, which was cDNA or gDNA.

Between the trimmed V and J ends, which lost 6 bases and 3 bases, there was a span of 15 bases. The CDR3 consists of 16 residues. Per the germline V gene, CDR1 is MDHEN and CDR2 is SYDVKM. Sequenced sample: peripheral blood. The V gene is TRBV28, the J gene TRBJ1-6; D call uncertain. This sequence originates from a man aged 45-65 years with acute or convalescent COVID-19. The CDR3 DNA follows: TGTGCCAGCAGCCTAACGGCGGGCATCTATAATTCACCCCTCCACTTT. It yields the protein CASSLTAGIYNSPLHF. The full variable domain, rest sourced from reference TRBV28 and TRBJ1-6, is DVKVTQSSRYLVKRTGEKVFLECVQDMDHENMFWYRQDPGLGLRLIYFSYDVKMKEKGDIPEGYSVSREKKERFSLILESASTNQTSMYLCASSLTAGIYNSPLHFGNGTRLTVT.